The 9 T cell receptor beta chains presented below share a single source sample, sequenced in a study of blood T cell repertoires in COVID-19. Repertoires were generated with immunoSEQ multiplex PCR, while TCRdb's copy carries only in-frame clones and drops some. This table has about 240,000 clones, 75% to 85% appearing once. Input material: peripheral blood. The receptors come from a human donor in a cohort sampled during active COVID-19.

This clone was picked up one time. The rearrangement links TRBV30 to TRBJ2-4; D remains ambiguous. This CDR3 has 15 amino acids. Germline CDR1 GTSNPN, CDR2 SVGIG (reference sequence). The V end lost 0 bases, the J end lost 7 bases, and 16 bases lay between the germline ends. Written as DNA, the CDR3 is TGTGCCTGGAGTGTTTCTCAGGTCGGTGAGAACATTCAGTACTTC. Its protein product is CAWSVSQVGENIQYF.

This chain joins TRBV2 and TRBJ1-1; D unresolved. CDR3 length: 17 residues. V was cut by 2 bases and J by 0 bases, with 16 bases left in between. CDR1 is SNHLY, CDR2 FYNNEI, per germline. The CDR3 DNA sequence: TGTGCCAGCAGTGAAAAAAGTCCAGCGAGCATGAACACTGAAGCTTTCTTT. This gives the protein CASSEKSPASMNTEAFF.

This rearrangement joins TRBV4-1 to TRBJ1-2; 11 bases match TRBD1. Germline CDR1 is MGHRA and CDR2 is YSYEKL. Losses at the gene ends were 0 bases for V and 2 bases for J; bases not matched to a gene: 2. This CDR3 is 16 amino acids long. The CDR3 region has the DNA TGCGCCAGCAGCCAAGATAGGACAGGGGGCAACTATGGCTACACCTTC. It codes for CASSQDRTGGNYGYTF.

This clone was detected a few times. The chain's CDR3 is CASSETDLSGYTF. The CDR3 DNA follows: TGCGCCAGCAGTGAGACAGATCTCTCTGGCTACACCTTC. This chain joins TRBV10-1 and TRBJ1-2; the D is unclear. Looked up from germline, CDR1 is WNHNN and CDR2 is SYGVQD (reference sequence). The CDR3 is 13 residues long. The V end was cut by 2 bases, the J end by 7 bases, with 11 bases between.

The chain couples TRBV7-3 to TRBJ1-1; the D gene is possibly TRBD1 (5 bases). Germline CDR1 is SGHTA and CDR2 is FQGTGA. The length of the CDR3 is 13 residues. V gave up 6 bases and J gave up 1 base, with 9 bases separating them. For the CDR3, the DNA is TGTGCCAGCAGTTCTCAGGGGAACACTGAAGCTTTCTTT. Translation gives CASSSQGNTEAFF.

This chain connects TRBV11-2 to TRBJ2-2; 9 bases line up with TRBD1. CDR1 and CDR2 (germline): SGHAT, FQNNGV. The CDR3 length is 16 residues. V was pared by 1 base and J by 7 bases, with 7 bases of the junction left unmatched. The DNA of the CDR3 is TGTGCCAGCAGCTTAGTACAGGGGGCGCCGGACGGGGAGCTGTTTTTT. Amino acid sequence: CASSLVQGAPDGELFF.

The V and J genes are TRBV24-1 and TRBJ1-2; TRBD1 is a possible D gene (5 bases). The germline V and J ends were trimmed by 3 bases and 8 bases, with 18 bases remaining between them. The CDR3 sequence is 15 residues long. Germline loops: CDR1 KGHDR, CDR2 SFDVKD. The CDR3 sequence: CATSDPTTEARGYTF. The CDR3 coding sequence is TGTGCCACCAGTGATCCAACGACAGAGGCAAGGGGCTACACCTTC.

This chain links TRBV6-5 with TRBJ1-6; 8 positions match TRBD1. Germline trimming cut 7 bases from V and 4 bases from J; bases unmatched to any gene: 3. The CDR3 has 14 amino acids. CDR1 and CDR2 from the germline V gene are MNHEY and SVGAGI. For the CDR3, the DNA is TGTGCCAGCACCGGACAGGGTTATAATTCACCCCTCCACTTT. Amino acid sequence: CASTGQGYNSPLHF.

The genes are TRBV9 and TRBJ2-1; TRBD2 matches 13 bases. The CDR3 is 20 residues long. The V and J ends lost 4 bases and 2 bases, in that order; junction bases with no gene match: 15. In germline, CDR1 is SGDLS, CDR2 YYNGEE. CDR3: CASSPGTSGTGNQPYNEQFF. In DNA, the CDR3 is TGTGCCAGCAGCCCCGGGACTAGCGGGACAGGAAATCAGCCCTACAATGAGCAGTTCTTC.